This T cell receptor (beta chain) came from a study of cytotoxic CD8 clonotypes in ibrutinib-treated CLL (dated by TCRdb to 2020 to 2022). With respect to the entire study: The cohort was composed of ten to eleven relapsed/refractory and roughly 14 treatment-naive patients; IGHV unmutated status was identified in approximately 18 patients. Response samples were obtained after a median of about 13 months of treatment, with a range of about 6 to 36 months. Partial responses were observed in approximately 24 patients and complete responses in 2; after a median follow-up of roughly 62 months, remission was maintained in around 14 patients and progression was observed in approximately 12. An average of around 250,000 productive templates and tens of thousands of productive rearrangements was obtained per sample. All remission and progressive disease samples were collected while patients were still receiving ibrutinib. Of the approximately 91 people in the trial, around 26 had longitudinal samples available. Cryopreserved peripheral blood mononuclear cells were obtained before treatment, at response, and at either sustained remission or disease progression.

The paper's findings and limits, for the study overall: Baseline clonality exceeded that of age-matched healthy donors and correlated strongly with circulating CD8+ T-cell counts. Public clonotypes were rare and either contracted or stayed stable during treatment, and the rise in clonality at ibrutinib response reflected the expansion of private clonotypes. At ibrutinib response clonality went up, during sustained remission it held steady, and at progression it dropped back toward baseline. Lymph node repertoires were not examined, and the timing of sampling was not matched between patients in sustained remission and those whose disease progressed.

The time point label of this sample denotes: approximately 25 months on ibrutinib. For TCR beta library preparation, about 2 micrograms of genomic DNA were extracted from the cryopreserved PBMCs. Longitudinal blood samples from CLL patients on ibrutinib monotherapy underwent high-throughput TCR beta sequencing. The patients took part in an open-label, single-center phase 2 trial of ibrutinib monotherapy. Each clonotype received, on average, 10x coverage in deep resolution sequencing performed on a MiSeq, where the target depth lay between 1 in 1 million and 1 in 200,000 T cells. The immunoSEQ hsTCRB Kit was used to generate TCR beta libraries. The original methods were these. ImmunoSEQ Data Assistant and ImmunoSEQ Analyzer were used for data analysis, and V, D and J genes were assigned according to IMGT definitions. Clonality, with values ranging from 0 to 1, was calculated as one minus the normalized Shannon entropy of productive rearrangement frequencies. Only overrepresented clonotypes making up at least 0.05% of each patient's repertoire were included in the public clonotype analysis. Repertoires from about a dozen age-matched healthy donors in immuneACCESS were used as clonality controls. Drawn from immuneACCESS, this table holds only the in-frame rearrangements with V and J called that TCRdb kept. Clones are partly lost; checked studies trace under half to an unresolved V gene and leave the rest unexplained. V and J calls and clone size are those listed in that table; D and trimming were worked out from the DNA. This sample gives roughly 170,000 clones in total; roughly four fifths of them show up just once. The ten biggest clones cover about 4.9% of the sample.

Reading from cysteine to phenylalanine, the CDR3 counts 16 amino acids. Only CDR3 DNA is held: 48 bases, read in frame from base 1. Compared with germline, V lacks 1 base and J lacks 5 bases; bases without a gene match: 6. The germline V gene encodes CDR1 LGHNA and CDR2 YNFKEQ. In the case of this clone: The antigen this receptor binds is unknown. Base qualities are not recorded, but no much larger clone differs from it by a single base.

Sequenced material: PBMCs, taken after 24 months of ibrutinib treatment. The source is a human donor with chronic lymphocytic leukemia. The chain couples TRBV4-2 to TRBJ1-5; TRBD1 fits 9 bases in the junction. CDR3 protein: CASSQVPGQGYQPQHF. At the DNA level, the sequence is TGTGCCAGCAGCCAAGTCCCGGGACAGGGATATCAGCCCCAGCATTTT.